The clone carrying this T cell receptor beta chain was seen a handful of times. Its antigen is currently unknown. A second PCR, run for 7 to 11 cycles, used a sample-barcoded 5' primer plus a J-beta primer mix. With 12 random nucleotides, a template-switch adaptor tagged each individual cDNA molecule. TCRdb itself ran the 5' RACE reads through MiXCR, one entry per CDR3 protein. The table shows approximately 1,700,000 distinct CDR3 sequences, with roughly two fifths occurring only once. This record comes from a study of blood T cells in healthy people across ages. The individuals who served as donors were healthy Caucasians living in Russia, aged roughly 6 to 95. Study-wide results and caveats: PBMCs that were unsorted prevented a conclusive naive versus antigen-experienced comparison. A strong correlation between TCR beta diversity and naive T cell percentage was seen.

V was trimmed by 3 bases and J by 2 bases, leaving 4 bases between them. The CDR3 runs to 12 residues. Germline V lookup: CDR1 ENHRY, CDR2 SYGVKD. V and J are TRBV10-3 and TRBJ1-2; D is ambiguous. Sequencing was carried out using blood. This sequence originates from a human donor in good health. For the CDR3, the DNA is TGTGCCATCAGTGAAGGGAACTATGGCTACACCTTC. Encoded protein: CAISEGNYGYTF.